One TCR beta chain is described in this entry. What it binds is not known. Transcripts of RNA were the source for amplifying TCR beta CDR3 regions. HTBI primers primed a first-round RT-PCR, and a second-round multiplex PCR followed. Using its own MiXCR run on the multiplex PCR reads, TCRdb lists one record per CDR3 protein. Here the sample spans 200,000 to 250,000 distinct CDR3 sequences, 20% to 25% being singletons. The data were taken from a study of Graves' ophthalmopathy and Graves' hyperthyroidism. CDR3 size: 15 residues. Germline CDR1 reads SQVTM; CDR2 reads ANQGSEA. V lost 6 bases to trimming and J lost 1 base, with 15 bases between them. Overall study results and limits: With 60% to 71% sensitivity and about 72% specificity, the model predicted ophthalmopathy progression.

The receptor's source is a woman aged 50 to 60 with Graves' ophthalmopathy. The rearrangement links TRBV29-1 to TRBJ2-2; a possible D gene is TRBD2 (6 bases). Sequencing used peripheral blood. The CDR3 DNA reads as TGCAGCGTCCCCAATCGGGAGTTGAACACCGGGGAGCTGTTTTTT. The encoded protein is CSVPNRELNTGELFF.